The clone carrying this TCR beta chain was seen more than once but under ten times. Its antigen is not known. This specimen comes from a study of T-cell reconstitution after alpha-beta-depleted transplantation in children. During its preparation, the TCRbeta library received unique molecular identifiers. TCRdb reanalysed the PCR reads using MiXCR and keeps one entry per CDR3 protein. The sample holds approximately 85,000 distinct CDR3 sequences, roughly an eighth seen once. Points from the study as a whole: Several patients had high TCRbeta diversity at day 60; it came from surviving recipient T cells and thymic progenitors. Expanded graft clones numbering several hundred reportedly gave rise to alpha-beta T cells about two months after transplant. T-cell numbers and diversity one year post-transplant derived largely from freshly generated T cells.

This receptor was identified in a male patient aged 2-10 years who had a stem cell transplant for acute lymphoblastic leukemia, so the T cells may come from the graft donor. The sample in question was PBMCs, mostly from graft donor cells, obtained 180 days after TCRalphabeta/CD19-depleted stem cell transplant.

The CDR3 loop is CASSYSKGGSGYTF. The DNA for the CDR3 is TGTGCCAGCAGTTACTCGAAAGGGGGCAGTGGCTACACCTTC. The chain combines TRBV6-5 with TRBJ1-2, with 7 nucleotides matching TRBD1. V lost 0 bases to trimming and J lost 7 bases; unmatched junction nucleotides: 5. CDR3 length: 14 amino acids. Germline lookup yields CDR1 MNHEY and CDR2 SVGAGI.